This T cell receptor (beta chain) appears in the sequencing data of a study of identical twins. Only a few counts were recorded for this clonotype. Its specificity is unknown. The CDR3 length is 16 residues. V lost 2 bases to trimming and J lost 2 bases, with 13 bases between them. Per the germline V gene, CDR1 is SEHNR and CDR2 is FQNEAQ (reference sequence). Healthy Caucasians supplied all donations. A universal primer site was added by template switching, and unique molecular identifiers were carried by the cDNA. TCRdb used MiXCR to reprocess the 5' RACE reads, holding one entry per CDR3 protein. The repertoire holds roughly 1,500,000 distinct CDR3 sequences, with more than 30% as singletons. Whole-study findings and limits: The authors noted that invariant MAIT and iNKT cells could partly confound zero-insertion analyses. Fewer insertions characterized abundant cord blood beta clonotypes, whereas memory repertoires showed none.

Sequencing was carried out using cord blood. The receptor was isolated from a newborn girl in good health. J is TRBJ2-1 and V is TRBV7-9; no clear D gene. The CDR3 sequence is CASSLSPGRTYNEQFF. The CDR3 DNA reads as TGTGCCAGCAGCTTATCACCAGGACGGACCTACAATGAGCAGTTCTTC. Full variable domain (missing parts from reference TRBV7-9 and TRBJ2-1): DTGVSQNPRHKITKRGQNVTFRCDPISEHNRLYWYRQTLGQGPEFLTYFQNEAQLEKSRLLSDRFSAERPKGSFSTLEIQRTEQGDSAMYLCASSLSPGRTYNEQFFGPGTRLTVL.